This T cell receptor (beta chain) was captured by sequencing in a study of T-cell memory formation after mild COVID-19. Regarding the study as a whole: Contracting clones localized mainly to CM and EM when CD4+ and mainly to EMRA when CD8+. CD4+ bias marked clones expanding day 15 to 37, unlike balanced contracting clones. Pre-infection memory contained some responding clones, which suggested that cross-reactive memory had joined.

This clonotype was counted many times. The target antigen is unknown. Each CDR3 protein is one row after TCRdb ran MiXCR on the 5' RACE reads. The table includes about 320,000 distinct CDR3 sequences, roughly 13% detected once. The CDR3 covers 17 residues. Per the germline V gene, CDR1 is SGHRS and CDR2 is YFSETQ. After removal of 2 bases from V and 0 bases from J, the junction contained 3 bases not matched to a gene. The material sequenced was PBMCs or a T cell subset sorted from them (not recorded which). The sequence was collected from a man between 18 and 29 years old who had mild COVID-19 (a few samples of this study predate the infection). Cell type and time point are not known. This chain connects TRBV5-1 to TRBJ2-7; 15 positions match TRBD2. The CDR3 is CASSFGTSGGYSYEQYF. For the CDR3, the DNA is TGCGCCAGCAGCTTTGGGACTAGCGGGGGGTACTCCTACGAGCAGTACTTC.